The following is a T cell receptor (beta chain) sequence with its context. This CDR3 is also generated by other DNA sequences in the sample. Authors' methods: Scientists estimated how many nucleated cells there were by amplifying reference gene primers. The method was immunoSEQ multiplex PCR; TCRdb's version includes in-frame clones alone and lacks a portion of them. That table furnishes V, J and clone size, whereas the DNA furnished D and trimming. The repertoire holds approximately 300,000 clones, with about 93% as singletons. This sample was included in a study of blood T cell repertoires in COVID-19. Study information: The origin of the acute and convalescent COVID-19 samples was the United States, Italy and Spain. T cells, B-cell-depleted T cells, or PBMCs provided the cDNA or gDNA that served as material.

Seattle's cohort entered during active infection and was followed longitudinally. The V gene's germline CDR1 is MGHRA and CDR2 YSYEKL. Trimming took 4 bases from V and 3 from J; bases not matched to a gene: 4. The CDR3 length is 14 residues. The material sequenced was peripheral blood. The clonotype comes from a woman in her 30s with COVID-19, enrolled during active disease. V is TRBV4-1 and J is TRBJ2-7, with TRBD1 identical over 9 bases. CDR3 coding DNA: TGCGCCAGCAGCCTCGGGACAGGGAGCTACGAGCAGTACTTC. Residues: CASSLGTGSYEQYF.